This T cell receptor beta chain was documented in a study of cytomegalovirus exposure and HLA in healthy donors. Study details: From donors who were HLA-typed, an early data release held 75 million to 85 million unique TCRs. Falling in the Caucasian-associated ancestry cluster were 65% to 90% of around 370 genotyped donors.

The PCR had 60 Vbeta and 13 Jbeta primers. The assay was immunoSEQ multiplex PCR, and TCRdb's table has in-frame clones only and misses some. The sample records about 95,000 clones, nearly 80% being singletons. In regard to this clone: The antigen is undetermined.

There are 14 residues in the CDR3. The germline gives CDR1 GTSNPN, CDR2 SVGIG (reference sequence). V was cut by 5 bases and J by 2 bases, with 14 bases left in between. Findings of the study overall: With later analysis, a missense DCLRE1C variant became linked to TCR beta V- and J-gene trimming. No immune exposure information besides CMV serostatus was available.

The TCR comes from a woman between 35 and 50 years old in good health and CMV-seropositive. Input material: PBMCs. V and J are TRBV30 and TRBJ2-3, with TRBD2 as a possible D gene (6 bases). The CDR3 loop reads CAWSRRGTTDTQYF. CDR3 bases: TGTGCCTGGTCTCGACGGGGGACCACAGATACGCAGTATTTT.